The next 17 T cell receptor beta chains were all read from a single sample in a study of cytomegalovirus exposure and HLA in healthy donors. Amplification used 60 Vbeta primers and 13 Jbeta primers. Clones were read by immunoSEQ multiplex PCR, and TCRdb kept only the in-frame ones, dropping some. Of over 75,000 clones in the sample, 79% were seen once. The sample comprised PBMCs. These receptors came from a male donor in good health and CMV-seropositive.

CDR3 in amino acids: CASSSGNEQYF. CDR3 nucleotide sequence: TGTGCCAGCAGTTCAGGGAACGAGCAGTACTTC. The chain is built from TRBV27 and TRBJ2-7; the D gene is possibly TRBD1 (5 bases). The CDR3 covers 11 residues. The germline V gene encodes CDR1 MNHEY and CDR2 SMNVEV (reference sequence). Deletions cut 4 bases from V and 5 bases from J, with 6 bases between.

The chain recombines TRBV4-1 with TRBJ1-2; D is undetermined. There are 14 residues in the CDR3. V lost 1 base and J 0 bases, leaving 6 bases between the germline ends. The germline CDR1 and CDR2 sequences are MGHRA and YSYEKL. CDR3: CASSQVQSNYGYTF. The CDR3 region has the DNA TGCGCCAGCAGCCAAGTGCAGTCTAACTATGGCTACACCTTC.

The chain joins TRBV7-2 to TRBJ1-5; D is unclear. The CDR3 is made up of 16 amino acids. Germline values: CDR1 SGHTA, CDR2 FQGNSA. V was cut by 4 bases and J by 6 bases, with 19 bases left in between. CDR3 coding DNA: TGTGCCAGCAGCTCCAACCGGGGAGGGCTTGGTCAGCCCCAGCATTTT. Translating it yields CASSSNRGGLGQPQHF.

The chain uses TRBV6-5 and TRBJ1-2; 8 nucleotides align to TRBD1. In germline, CDR1 is MNHEY, CDR2 SVGAGI. The CDR3 extends over 15 amino acids. V was pared by 3 bases and J by 6 bases, with 9 bases of the junction left unmatched. The DNA for the CDR3 is TGTGCCAGCAGTTATGTTAAGGGACAGGCTAATGGCTACACCTTC. This sequence encodes CASSYVKGQANGYTF.

This clone appeared once. The V gene is TRBV7-9, the J gene TRBJ2-5; 7 positions agree with TRBD2. The CDR3 is 15 residues long. The germline CDR1 and CDR2 sequences are SEHNR and FQNEAQ (reference sequence). V lost 3 bases and J lost 3; bases outside the gene matches: 7. CDR3 sequence: CASSFQTSVKETQYF. The CDR3 DNA is TGTGCCAGCAGCTTTCAAACTAGCGTGAAAGAGACCCAGTACTTC.

The J gene is TRBJ2-7, the V gene TRBV6-5; 12 bases fit TRBD2. With 6 bases clipped from V and 11 bases from J, the junction kept 14 bases outside the gene matches. The CDR3 is made up of 15 amino acids. Germline values: CDR1 MNHEY, CDR2 SVGAGI. CDR3 nucleotide sequence: TGTGCCAGCAGGGACACGACTAGCGGGGGCCGGGGGAAGTACTTC. It encodes CASRDTTSGGRGKYF.

The chain carries TRBV6-5 and TRBJ1-1; D ambiguous. Germline V gives CDR1 MNHEY, CDR2 SVGAGI. Trimming pared 0 bases from V and 8 bases from J, leaving 10 bases between. The CDR3 has 13 amino acids. The chain's CDR3 is CASSYSIPQEAFF. The CDR3 DNA follows: TGTGCCAGCAGTTACTCGATACCCCAGGAAGCTTTCTTT.

The chain uses TRBV30 and TRBJ1-1, with unresolved D. This CDR3 is built from 14 residues. CDR1 and CDR2 from the germline V gene are GTSNPN and SVGIG (reference sequence). V dropped 1 base and J dropped 6 bases, with 15 bases sitting between them. The CDR3, as DNA: TGTGCCTGGAGTGGGAGGCAGATCAGCCCTGAAGCTTTCTTT. It specifies CAWSGRQISPEAFF.

This chain connects TRBV30 to TRBJ2-1; 7 bases match TRBD2. This CDR3 has 14 residues. Germline values: CDR1 GTSNPN, CDR2 SVGIG (reference sequence). V was pared by 7 bases and J by 3 bases, with 9 bases of the junction left unmatched. CDR3 sequence: CALELAGYYNEQFF. DNA for the CDR3: TGTGCCTTGGAATTAGCGGGTTACTACAATGAGCAGTTCTTC.

This chain connects TRBV7-9 to TRBJ2-7, with 10 positions matching TRBD1. Looked up from germline, CDR1 is SEHNR and CDR2 is FQNEAQ (reference sequence). This CDR3 region has 15 residues. Trimming at V came to 0 bases and at J to 5 bases, leaving 4 bases not matched to a gene. The CDR3 DNA reads as TGTGCCAGCAGCTTAGCGGGGGGACAGGGGCACGAGCAGTACTTC. Translated: CASSLAGGQGHEQYF.

The chain joins TRBV5-6 to TRBJ1-2; a possible D gene is TRBD1 (6 bases). The CDR3 extends over 15 amino acids. Germline loops: CDR1 SGHDT, CDR2 YYEEEE. The germline V and J ends were trimmed by 5 bases and 0 bases, with 14 bases remaining between them. The CDR3: CASSPRQATNYGYTF. As DNA, the CDR3 is TGTGCCAGCAGTCCCCGACAGGCGACTAACTATGGCTACACCTTC. Full variable domain (remainder filled in from reference TRBV5-6 and TRBJ1-2): DAGVTQSPTHLIKTRGQQVTLRCSPKSGHDTVSWYQQALGQGPQFIFQYYEEEERQRGNFPDRFSGHQFPNYSSELNVNALLLGDSALYLCASSPRQATNYGYTFGSGTRLTVV.

The V gene is TRBV6-6, the J gene TRBJ2-5, with TRBD2 identical over 12 bases. The CDR3 runs 15 residues. V gave up 6 bases and J gave up 1 base; unmatched junction bases: 3. Germline CDR1 is MNHNY and CDR2 is SVGAGI (reference sequence). This chain's CDR3 is CASRASGGAQETQYF. DNA of the CDR3: TGTGCCAGCAGGGCTAGCGGGGGGGCCCAAGAGACCCAGTACTTC.

The rearrangement joins TRBV7-9 to TRBJ1-2, with a weak D call TRBD1 (6 bases). CDR1 is SEHNR, CDR2 FQNEAQ, per germline (reference sequence). Trimming stripped 10 bases from V and 8 bases from J, with 26 bases between. The CDR3 runs to 15 residues. The DNA for the CDR3 is TGTGCCACCATAGGTCCCGGTCGCGAAGGGGGAGGCTACACCTTC. It specifies CATIGPGREGGGYTF.

The chain uses TRBV5-1 and TRBJ2-5; TRBD1 aligns across 8 bases. Trimming cost V 6 bases and J 5 bases; bases outside gene matches: 18. The CDR3 is 17 amino acids. Germline V gives CDR1 SGHRS, CDR2 YFSETQ. The CDR3 DNA reads TGCGCCAGCACCCCCCGGGACAGGCAGTTCCCAAGGGAGACCCAGTACTTC. Its translation: CASTPRDRQFPRETQYF.

V and J are TRBV19 and TRBJ1-5; D not certain. This CDR3 spans 12 amino acids. The V gene lost 6 bases and the J gene lost 8 bases, with 11 bases spanning the gap. Germline values: CDR1 LNHDA, CDR2 SQIVND (reference sequence). Here the CDR3 DNA reads TGTGCCAGTAGGGACTCTCGGAAGCCCCAGCATTTT. It codes for CASRDSRKPQHF.

This clone was counted between two and nine times. The rearrangement uses TRBV29-1 and TRBJ2-7, with TRBD1 matching over 9 bases. With V trimmed by 5 bases and J by 6 bases, 11 bases remained unmatched. The CDR3 contains 14 residues. Germline CDR1 is SQVTM and CDR2 is ANQGSEA. As DNA, the CDR3 is TGCAGCGTTATGGGACAGGGCGGGCTCCGCGAGCAGTACTTC. The encoded protein is CSVMGQGGLREQYF.

This chain connects TRBV6-1 to TRBJ1-2; 9 positions match TRBD1. CDR1 MNHNS and CDR2 SASEGT come from the germline V gene. The CDR3 has 14 amino acids. The J segment lost 8 bases and the V segment lost 6 bases, leaving 10 bases of the junction unmatched. CDR3 sequence reads: CASRAGGTGIGYTF. Written as DNA, the CDR3 is TGTGCCAGCAGGGCCGGCGGGACAGGGATCGGCTACACCTTC.